The clone carrying this TCR beta chain was counted only a few times. Its antigen is not identified. This specimen comes from a study of T-cell memory formation after mild COVID-19. Study-level background: TCR clusters were mostly donor specific.

Findings and caveats of the study: Pre-infection memory already had some responding clones, implying cross-reactive memory joined.

CDR3 length: 14 amino acids. The junction had 3 bases not matched to a gene; V was cut back by 1 base and J by 3 bases. CDR1 is SGHTA, CDR2 FQGNSA, per germline. Using its own MiXCR run on the 5' RACE reads, TCRdb lists one record per CDR3 protein. The sample contains about 110,000 distinct CDR3 sequences, roughly a sixth of which appear only once. The sequence was obtained from a man between 18 and 35 years old who had mild COVID-19 (a few samples of this study predate the infection). Cell type and time point are not known. Specimen: PBMCs or a T cell subset sorted from them (not recorded which). The chain combines TRBV7-2 with TRBJ2-7, with 7 bases identical to TRBD1. CDR3 nucleotide sequence: TGTGCCAGCAGCTTAGGGACAGGCCACTACGAGCAGTACTTC. It encodes CASSLGTGHYEQYF. Variable domain in full (rest from reference TRBV7-2 and TRBJ2-7): GAGVSQSPSNKVTEKGKDVELRCDPISGHTALYWYRQSLGQGLEFLIYFQGNSAPDKSGLPSDRFSAERTGGSVSTLTIQRTQQEDSAVYLCASSLGTGHYEQYFGPGTRLTVT.